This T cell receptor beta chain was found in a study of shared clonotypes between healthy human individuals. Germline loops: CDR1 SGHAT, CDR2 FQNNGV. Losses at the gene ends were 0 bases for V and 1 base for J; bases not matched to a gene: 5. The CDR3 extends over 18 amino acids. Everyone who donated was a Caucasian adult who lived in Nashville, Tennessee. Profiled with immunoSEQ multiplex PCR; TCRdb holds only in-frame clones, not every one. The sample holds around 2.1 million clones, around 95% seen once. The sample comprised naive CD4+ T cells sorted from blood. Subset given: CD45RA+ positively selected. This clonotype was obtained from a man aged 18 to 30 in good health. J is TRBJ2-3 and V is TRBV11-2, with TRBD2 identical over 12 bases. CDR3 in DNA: TGTGCCAGCAGCTTAGACGGACTAGCGGGGCCACGCACAGATACGCAGTATTTT. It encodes CASSLDGLAGPRTDTQYF.